Listed below are T cell receptor beta chains from one sample, sequenced in a study of T cell repertoires in cytomegalovirus infection. TCRdb redid the calling of the reads with MiXCR, one entry per CDR3 protein. The table records some 680,000 distinct CDR3 sequences, roughly a third of them present only once. Source material: PBMCs. The source is a human donor in good health (CMV status not recorded). Some clones in this sample may be carry-over from other donors' samples. CDR3s include the opening cysteine and the closing phenylalanine or tryptophan. D genes are given only for firm matches. For some rows the clone size is stated as once, few or many, or as a class when expanded; others skip it.

CDR3: CASSFSGTGFGEAFF
DNA: TGTGCCAGCAGTTTTTCGGGAACCGGCTTCGGAGAAGCTTTCTTT
D: NA
size: few
J: TRBJ1-1
V: TRBV28

CDR3: CASSSEQGTFYEQYF
DNA: TGTGCCAGCAGCTCAGAACAGGGGACTTTCTACGAGCAGTACTTC
D: NA
size: few
J: TRBJ2-7
V: TRBV11-2

CDR3: CASSQRTQQGSETQYF
DNA: TGTGCCAGCAGCCAGAGGACACAACAGGGGTCAGAGACCCAGTACTTC
D: TRBD1
size: NA
J: TRBJ2-5
V: TRBV14

CDR3: CASSFQGGSTDTQYF
DNA: TGTGCCAGCAGCTTCCAAGGGGGAAGCACAGATACGCAGTATTTT
D: NA
size: few
J: TRBJ2-3
V: TRBV7-4

CDR3: CASSESGGTAAKNIQYF
DNA: TGCGCCAGCAGTGAGTCGGGAGGAACGGCGGCCAAAAACATTCAGTACTTC
D: NA
size: NA
J: TRBJ2-4
V: TRBV10-2

CDR3: CASSLDTWGYNEQFF
DNA: TGTGCCAGCAGCTTAGACACGTGGGGATACAATGAGCAGTTCTTC
D: NA
size: once
J: TRBJ2-1
V: TRBV11-2

CDR3: CAWSGHDYQPQHF
DNA: TGTGCCTGGAGTGGACATGACTATCAGCCCCAGCATTTT
D: NA
size: few
J: TRBJ1-5
V: TRBV30

CDR3: CASSTTGAGYGYTF
DNA: TGTGCCAGCAGCACGACGGGGGCCGGCTATGGCTACACCTTC
D: NA
size: NA
J: TRBJ1-2
V: TRBV9

CDR3: CSSSTGRTTDEQFF
DNA: TGTTCCAGCAGCACCGGGAGAACTACGGATGAGCAGTTCTTC
D: NA
size: NA
J: TRBJ2-1
V: TRBV11-1

CDR3: CASSFRTAEKLFF
DNA: TGTGCCAGCAGCTTCCGGACAGCCGAAAAACTGTTTTTT
D: NA
size: NA
J: TRBJ1-4
V: TRBV5-6

CDR3: CASSPRPMGNQPQHF
DNA: TGTGCCAGCAGCCCTCGTCCGATGGGCAATCAGCCCCAGCATTTT
D: NA
size: few
J: TRBJ1-5
V: TRBV7-8

CDR3: CAINPGQGHSGANVLTF
DNA: TGTGCCATCAACCCTGGACAAGGTCACTCTGGGGCCAACGTCCTGACTTTC
D: NA
size: NA
J: TRBJ2-6
V: TRBV10-3

CDR3: CASSFSPNTGELFF
DNA: TGTGCCAGCAGCTTCTCGCCGAACACCGGGGAGCTGTTTTTT
D: NA
size: NA
J: TRBJ2-2
V: TRBV7-2

CDR3: CASSLRSEDTNYGYTF
DNA: TGTGCCAGCAGCTTAAGGTCAGAGGATACTAACTATGGCTACACCTTC
D: NA
size: many
J: TRBJ1-2
V: TRBV7-2

CDR3: CASSTGTGGNEKLFF
DNA: TGTGCCAGCTCAACCGGGACAGGCGGTAATGAAAAACTGTTTTTT
D: TRBD1
size: NA
J: TRBJ1-4
V: TRBV18

CDR3: CASSPGLPGELFF
DNA: TGTGCCAGCAGCCCGGGACTCCCCGGGGAGCTGTTTTTT
D: NA
size: NA
J: TRBJ2-2
V: TRBV7-3

CDR3: CASSYSLGEGTEAFF
DNA: TGTGCCAGCAGTTACTCGCTTGGGGAGGGCACTGAAGCTTTCTTT
D: NA
size: NA
J: TRBJ1-1
V: TRBV6-6

CDR3: CASSPGTRSEQYF
DNA: TGCGCCAGCAGCCCCGGTACGAGAAGCGAGCAGTACTTC
D: NA
size: NA
J: TRBJ2-7
V: TRBV4-1

CDR3: CASSLLEEGGAYGYTF
DNA: TGTGCCAGCAGCTTGCTTGAGGAGGGGGGGGCCTATGGCTACACCTTC
D: NA
size: NA
J: TRBJ1-2
V: TRBV5-3

CDR3: CASSLKGPLHF
DNA: TGTGCCAGCAGTCTTAAAGGGCCCCTCCACTTT
D: NA
size: NA
J: TRBJ1-6
V: TRBV28

CDR3: CASSLEWTGDDSQYF
DNA: TGTGCCAGCAGCTTAGAGTGGACAGGGGATGATTCGCAGTATTTT
D: TRBD1
size: NA
J: TRBJ2-3
V: TRBV7-6

CDR3: CASSLAWDYTDTQYF
DNA: TGTGCCAGCAGTTTAGCGTGGGACTACACAGATACGCAGTATTTT
D: TRBD2
size: few
J: TRBJ2-3
V: TRBV7-8

CDR3: CASSWGLAGPQETQYF
DNA: TGTGCCAGCAGCTGGGGACTAGCGGGACCTCAAGAGACCCAGTACTTC
D: TRBD2
size: NA
J: TRBJ2-5
V: TRBV11-1

CDR3: CASSLTGNKDTEAFF
DNA: TGTGCCAGCAGCTTGACAGGGAATAAGGACACTGAAGCTTTCTTT
D: TRBD1
size: many
J: TRBJ1-1
V: TRBV7-3

CDR3: CASSDDRGGDTQYF
DNA: TGTGCCAGCTCCGACGACAGGGGTGGAGATACGCAGTATTTT
D: TRBD1
size: few
J: TRBJ2-3
V: TRBV18

CDR3: CASSRLQGGHEKLFF
DNA: TGTGCCAGCAGTAGGTTACAGGGTGGACATGAAAAACTGTTTTTT
D: NA
size: few
J: TRBJ1-4
V: TRBV28

CDR3: CASSVDRYGGDEAFF
DNA: TGTGCCAGCAGCGTTGACAGGTACGGGGGAGATGAAGCTTTCTTT
D: NA
size: NA
J: TRBJ1-1
V: TRBV7-9

CDR3: CASSPRTTGLYQPQHF
DNA: TGTGCCAGCAGTCCACGGACCACGGGCCTGTATCAGCCCCAGCATTTT
D: NA
size: many
J: TRBJ1-5
V: TRBV28

CDR3: CASSLWQETGNTIYF
DNA: TGTGCCAGCAGTTTATGGCAGGAGACTGGAAACACCATATATTTT
D: NA
size: few
J: TRBJ1-3
V: TRBV28

CDR3: CASRVRKVPGNNEQFF
DNA: TGTGCCAGCAGGGTGAGGAAAGTGCCGGGGAACAATGAGCAGTTCTTC
D: NA
size: NA
J: TRBJ2-1
V: TRBV2

CDR3: CSVDVTARVGDEQFF
DNA: TGCAGCGTTGACGTCACCGCAAGGGTGGGAGATGAGCAGTTCTTC
D: NA
size: NA
J: TRBJ2-1
V: TRBV29-1

CDR3: CASHRTYRGETKYF
DNA: TGTGCAAGCCATAGGACCTACAGGGGAGAGACCAAGTACTTC
D: TRBD1
size: NA
J: TRBJ2-5
V: TRBV7-2

CDR3: CASSLRYEQFF
DNA: TGTGCCAGCAGCTTAAGATACGAGCAGTTCTTC
D: NA
size: NA
J: TRBJ2-1
V: TRBV7-2

CDR3: CASSLQGTNGYTF
DNA: TGTGCCAGCAGCTTACAGGGTACTAATGGCTACACCTTC
D: NA
size: NA
J: TRBJ1-2
V: TRBV7-9

CDR3: CASSVDRAHSGNTIYF
DNA: TGTGCCAGCAGCGTAGACAGGGCGCACTCTGGAAACACCATATATTTT
D: TRBD1
size: many
J: TRBJ1-3
V: TRBV7-2

CDR3: CASSLWRGQTYEQYF
DNA: TGTGCCAGCAGTTTATGGAGGGGGCAAACGTACGAGCAGTACTTC
D: NA
size: once
J: TRBJ2-7
V: TRBV27

CDR3: CASSRDRVGGYTF
DNA: TGTGCCAGCAGCCGGGACAGGGTGGGTGGCTACACCTTC
D: TRBD1
size: many
J: TRBJ1-2
V: TRBV28

CDR3: CASSRGISNQPQHF
DNA: TGTGCCAGCAGTAGAGGAATTAGCAATCAGCCCCAGCATTTT
D: NA
size: many
J: TRBJ1-5
V: TRBV6-1

CDR3: CASSLRPLGGGNYGYTF
DNA: TGTGCCAGCAGCTTACGACCCCTCGGGGGCGGGAACTATGGCTACACCTTC
D: NA
size: many
J: TRBJ1-2
V: TRBV11-1

CDR3: CASSGRDGTVNTEAFF
DNA: TGCGCCAGCAGCGGCAGGGACGGAACCGTTAACACTGAAGCTTTCTTT
D: NA
size: NA
J: TRBJ1-1
V: TRBV10-2

CDR3: CASSSDTPGWYF
DNA: TGTGCCAGCAGCTCCGACACCCCGGGTTGGTACTTC
D: NA
size: few
J: TRBJ2-5
V: TRBV7-2

CDR3: CASSFYPQTDEAFF
DNA: TGTGCCAGCAGCTTTTACCCTCAGACGGATGAAGCTTTCTTT
D: NA
size: many
J: TRBJ1-1
V: TRBV7-2

CDR3: CASRQVVSDGYTF
DNA: TGTGCCAGCAGACAAGTGGTTTCTGATGGCTACACCTTC
D: NA
size: once
J: TRBJ1-2
V: TRBV7-6

CDR3: CASSPIAGEGSYEQYF
DNA: TGTGCCAGCAGCCCCATAGCGGGAGAGGGCTCCTACGAGCAGTACTTC
D: TRBD2
size: few
J: TRBJ2-7
V: TRBV7-9

CDR3: CASSLGRPGTGNTEAFF
DNA: TGTGCCAGCAGCTTAGGACGCCCCGGGACAGGGAACACTGAAGCTTTCTTT
D: TRBD1
size: many
J: TRBJ1-1
V: TRBV7-8

CDR3: CAINFPVGNYGYTF
DNA: TGTGCCATCAACTTCCCTGTGGGGAACTATGGCTACACCTTC
D: NA
size: NA
J: TRBJ1-2
V: TRBV7-2

CDR3: CASSPGQQIKVTDTQYF
DNA: TGTGCCAGCAGCCCCGGACAGCAAATAAAGGTGACAGATACGCAGTATTTT
D: NA
size: NA
J: TRBJ2-3
V: TRBV5-4

CDR3: CAWTKGQQPQHF
DNA: TGTGCCTGGACCAAGGGACAGCAGCCCCAGCATTTT
D: TRBD1
size: NA
J: TRBJ1-5
V: TRBV30

CDR3: CASSFRDITGNTIYF
DNA: TGTGCCAGCAGCTTCCGGGACATTACTGGAAACACCATATATTTT
D: NA
size: many
J: TRBJ1-3
V: TRBV7-2

CDR3: CASSPRFQREYNEQFF
DNA: TGTGCCAGCAGCCCGCGATTCCAGCGGGAGTACAATGAGCAGTTCTTC
D: TRBD2
size: once
J: TRBJ2-1
V: TRBV7-4

CDR3: CAISEYWPGQETQYF
DNA: TGTGCCATCAGTGAGTACTGGCCCGGGCAAGAGACCCAGTACTTC
D: NA
size: NA
J: TRBJ2-5
V: TRBV10-3